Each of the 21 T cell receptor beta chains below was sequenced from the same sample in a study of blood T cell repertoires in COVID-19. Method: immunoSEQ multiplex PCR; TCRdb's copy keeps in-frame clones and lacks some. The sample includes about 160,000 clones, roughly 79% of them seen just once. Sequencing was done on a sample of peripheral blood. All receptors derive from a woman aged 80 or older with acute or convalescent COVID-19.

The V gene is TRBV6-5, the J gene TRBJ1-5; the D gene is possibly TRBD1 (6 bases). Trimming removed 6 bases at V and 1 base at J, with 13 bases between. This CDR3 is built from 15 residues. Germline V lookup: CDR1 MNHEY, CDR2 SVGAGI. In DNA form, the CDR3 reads TGTGCCAGCAGAAGCGGGGGGGCCAGCAATCAGCCCCAGCATTTT. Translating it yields CASRSGGASNQPQHF.

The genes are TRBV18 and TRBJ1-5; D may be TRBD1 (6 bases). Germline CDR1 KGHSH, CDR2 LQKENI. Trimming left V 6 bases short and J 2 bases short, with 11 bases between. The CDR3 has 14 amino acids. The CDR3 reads CASSAGVGNQPQHF. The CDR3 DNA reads TGTGCCAGCTCGGCAGGGGTTGGCAATCAGCCCCAGCATTTT.

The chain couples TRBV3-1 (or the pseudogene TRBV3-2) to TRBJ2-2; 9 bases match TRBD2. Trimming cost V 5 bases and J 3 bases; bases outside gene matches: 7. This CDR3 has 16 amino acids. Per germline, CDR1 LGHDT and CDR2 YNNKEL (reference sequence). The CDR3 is CASSYLAGVDTGELFF. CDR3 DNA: TGTGCCAGCAGCTATTTAGCGGGAGTGGACACCGGGGAGCTGTTTTTT.

The CDR3 nucleotides read TGCAGTGCTAGGCGCGATAATGAGCAGTTCTTC. Its translation: CSARRDNEQFF. The V gene is TRBV20-1, the J gene TRBJ2-1; D gene unclear. Germline V gives CDR1 DFQATT, CDR2 SNEGSKA (reference sequence). Trimming pared 3 bases from V and 7 bases from J, leaving 7 bases between. This CDR3 contains 11 residues.

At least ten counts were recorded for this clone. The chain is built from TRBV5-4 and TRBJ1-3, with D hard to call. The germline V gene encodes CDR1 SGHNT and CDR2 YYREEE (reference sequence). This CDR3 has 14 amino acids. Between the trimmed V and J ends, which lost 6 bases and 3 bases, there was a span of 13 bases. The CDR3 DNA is TGTGCCAGCACCGGACGGGGAAATGGAAACACCATATATTTT. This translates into CASTGRGNGNTIYF.

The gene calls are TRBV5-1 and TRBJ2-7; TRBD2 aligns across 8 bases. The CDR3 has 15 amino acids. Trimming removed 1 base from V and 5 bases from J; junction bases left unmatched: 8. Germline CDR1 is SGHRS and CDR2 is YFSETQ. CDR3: CASSLSSGGIHEQYF. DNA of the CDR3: TGCGCCAGCAGCTTGTCGTCGGGAGGGATCCACGAGCAGTACTTC.

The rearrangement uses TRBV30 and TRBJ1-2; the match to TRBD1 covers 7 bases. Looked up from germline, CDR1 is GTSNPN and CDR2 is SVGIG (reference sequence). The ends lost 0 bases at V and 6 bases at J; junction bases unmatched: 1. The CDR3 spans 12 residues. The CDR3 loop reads CAWSVQGHGYTF. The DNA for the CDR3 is TGTGCCTGGAGTGTACAGGGGCATGGCTACACCTTC.

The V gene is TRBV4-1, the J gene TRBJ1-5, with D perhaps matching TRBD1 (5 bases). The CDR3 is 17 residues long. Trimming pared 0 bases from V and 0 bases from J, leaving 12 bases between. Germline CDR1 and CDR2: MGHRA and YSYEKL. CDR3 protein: CASSQDGGKPSNQPQHF. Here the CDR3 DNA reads TGCGCCAGCAGCCAAGATGGGGGGAAGCCTAGCAATCAGCCCCAGCATTTT.

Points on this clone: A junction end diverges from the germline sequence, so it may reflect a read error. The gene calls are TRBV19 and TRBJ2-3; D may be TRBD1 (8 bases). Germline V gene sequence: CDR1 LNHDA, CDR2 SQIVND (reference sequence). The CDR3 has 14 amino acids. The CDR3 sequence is CASSPGTTGTGKDF. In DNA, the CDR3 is TGTGCCAGTAGTCCTGGGACTACCGGGACAGGCAAAGATTTT.

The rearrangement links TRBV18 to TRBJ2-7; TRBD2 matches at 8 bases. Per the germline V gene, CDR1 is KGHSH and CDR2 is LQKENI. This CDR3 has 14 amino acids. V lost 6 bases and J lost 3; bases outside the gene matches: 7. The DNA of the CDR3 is TGTGCCAGCTCCCCGGGGACTAGTAACTACGAGCAGTACTTC. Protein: CASSPGTSNYEQYF.

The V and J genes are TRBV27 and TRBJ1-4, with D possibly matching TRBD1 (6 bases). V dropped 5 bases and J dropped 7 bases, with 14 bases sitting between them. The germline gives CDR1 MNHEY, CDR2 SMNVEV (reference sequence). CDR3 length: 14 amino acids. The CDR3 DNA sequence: TGTGCCAGCAGTAACCAGGGGATTGGTGAAAAACTGTTTTTT. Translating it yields CASSNQGIGEKLFF.

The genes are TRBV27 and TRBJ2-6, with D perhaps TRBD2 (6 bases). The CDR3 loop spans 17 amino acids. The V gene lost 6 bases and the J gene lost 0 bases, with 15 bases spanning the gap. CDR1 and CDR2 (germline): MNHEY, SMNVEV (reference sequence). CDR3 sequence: CASSQRYGGSGANVLTF. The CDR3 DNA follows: TGTGCCAGCAGCCAACGATACGGGGGCTCTGGGGCCAACGTCCTGACTTTC.

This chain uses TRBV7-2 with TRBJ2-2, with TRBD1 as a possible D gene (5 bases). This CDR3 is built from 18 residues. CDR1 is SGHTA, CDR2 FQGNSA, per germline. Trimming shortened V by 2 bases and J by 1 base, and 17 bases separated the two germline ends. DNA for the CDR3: TGTGCCAGCAGCTTAAAGGCCACAGGACGAATGAACACCGGGGAGCTGTTTTTT. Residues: CASSLKATGRMNTGELFF.

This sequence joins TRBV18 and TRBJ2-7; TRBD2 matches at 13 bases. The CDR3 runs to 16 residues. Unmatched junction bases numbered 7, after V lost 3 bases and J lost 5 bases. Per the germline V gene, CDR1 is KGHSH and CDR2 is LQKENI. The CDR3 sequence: CASSPRTSGSNNEQYF. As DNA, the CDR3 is TGTGCCAGCTCACCGAGGACTAGCGGGAGTAACAACGAGCAGTACTTC.

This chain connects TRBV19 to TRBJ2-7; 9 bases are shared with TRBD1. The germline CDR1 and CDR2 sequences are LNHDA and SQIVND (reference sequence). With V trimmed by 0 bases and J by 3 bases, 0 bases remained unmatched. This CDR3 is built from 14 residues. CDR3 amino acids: CASSIEDRGYEQYF. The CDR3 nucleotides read TGTGCCAGTAGTATAGAGGACAGGGGCTACGAGCAGTACTTC.

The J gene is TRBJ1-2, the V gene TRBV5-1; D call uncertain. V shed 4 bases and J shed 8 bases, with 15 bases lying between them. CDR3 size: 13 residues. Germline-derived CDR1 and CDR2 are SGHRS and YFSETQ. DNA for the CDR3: TGCGCCAGCAGCCCCCAGGATGGGAGAGGCTACACCTTC. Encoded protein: CASSPQDGRGYTF.

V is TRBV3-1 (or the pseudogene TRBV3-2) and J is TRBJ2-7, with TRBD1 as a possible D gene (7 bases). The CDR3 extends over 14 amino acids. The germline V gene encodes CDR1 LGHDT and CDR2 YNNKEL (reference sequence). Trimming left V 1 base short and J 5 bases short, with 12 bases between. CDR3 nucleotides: TGTGCCAGCAGCCAAGCGGCAGGGGGGCACGAGCAGTACTTC. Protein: CASSQAAGGHEQYF.

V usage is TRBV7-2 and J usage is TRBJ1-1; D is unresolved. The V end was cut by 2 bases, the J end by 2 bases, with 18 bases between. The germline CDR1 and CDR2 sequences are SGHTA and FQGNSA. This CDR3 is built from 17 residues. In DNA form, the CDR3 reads TGTGCCAGCAGCTTATATGGTGGTCAGGTCCGAAACACTGAAGCTTTCTTT. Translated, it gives CASSLYGGQVRNTEAFF.

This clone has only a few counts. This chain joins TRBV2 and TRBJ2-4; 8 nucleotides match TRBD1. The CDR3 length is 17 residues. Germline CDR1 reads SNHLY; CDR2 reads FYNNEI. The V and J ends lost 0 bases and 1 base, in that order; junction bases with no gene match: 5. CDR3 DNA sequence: TGTGCCAGCAGTGAAGCCCAGGGGGCGAAGGCCAAAAACATTCAGTACTTC. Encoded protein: CASSEAQGAKAKNIQYF.

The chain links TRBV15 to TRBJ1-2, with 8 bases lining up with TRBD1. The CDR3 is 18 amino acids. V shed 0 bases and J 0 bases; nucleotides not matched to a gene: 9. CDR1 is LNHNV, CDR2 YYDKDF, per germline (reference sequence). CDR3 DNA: TGTGCCACCAGCAGAGATCTCGGGACAGGCCGAGCTAACTATGGCTACACCTTC. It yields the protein CATSRDLGTGRANYGYTF.

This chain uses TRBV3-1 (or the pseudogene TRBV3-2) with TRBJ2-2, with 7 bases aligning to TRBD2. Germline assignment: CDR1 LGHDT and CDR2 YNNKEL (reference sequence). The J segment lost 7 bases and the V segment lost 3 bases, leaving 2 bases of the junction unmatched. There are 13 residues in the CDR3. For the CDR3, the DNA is TGTGCCAGCAGCCAGGGGGGGAGCGGGGAGCTGTTTTTT. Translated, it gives CASSQGGSGELFF.